Listed below are T cell receptor beta chains from one sample, sequenced in a study of type 1 and type 2 diabetes patients. TCRdb used MiXCR to reprocess the multiplex PCR reads, holding one entry per CDR3 protein. The table lists around 300,000 distinct CDR3 sequences, around 50% of them singletons. What was sequenced was peripheral blood mononuclear cells (PBMCs). The receptors were gathered from a man aged 18-30 years with type 2 diabetes. CDR3s include the opening cysteine and the closing phenylalanine or tryptophan. Each record gives: CDR3 DNA, CDR3 protein, V gene, clone size, J gene, D gene. The D gene is left open where the match is weak. Only some rows state a clone size, as once, few, many or a class for expanded clones.

DNA: TGCGCCAGCAGTCGAACAGGCTCTAACTATGGCTACACCTTC
CDR3: CASSRTGSNYGYTF
V: TRBV5-1
size: once
J: TRBJ1-2
D: .

DNA: TGTGCCAGCGACGGGTTTACTGAAGCTTTCTTT
CDR3: CASDGFTEAFF
V: TRBV19
size: .
J: TRBJ1-1
D: .

DNA: TGTGCCAGCAGCCGACACGACTCCACGGGACAGAGCTCCCATAATTCACCCCTCCACTTT
CDR3: CASSRHDSTGQSSHNSPLHF
V: TRBV7-6
size: .
J: TRBJ1-6
D: TRBD1

DNA: TGTGCCAGCAGTTTATCTACCGGGGGTACGCAGTATTTT
CDR3: CASSLSTGGTQYF
V: TRBV27
size: .
J: TRBJ2-3
D: .

DNA: TGTGCCAGCAGTTTATTGGGGACCCCCCAAGAGACCCAGTACTTC
CDR3: CASSLLGTPQETQYF
V: TRBV12-3/TRBV12-4
size: few
J: TRBJ2-5
D: .

DNA: TGTGCCAGCAGCCGGACAGGGGCAATCTCTGGGGCCAACGTCCTGACTTTC
CDR3: CASSRTGAISGANVLTF
V: TRBV7-9
size: few
J: TRBJ2-6
D: TRBD1

DNA: TGTGCCAGCAGCTCACAGCGGGGATCCTACGAGCAGTACTTC
CDR3: CASSSQRGSYEQYF
V: TRBV7-2
size: .
J: TRBJ2-7
D: TRBD2

DNA: TGTGCCAGCATTACACAGGGTGTCTCCTACAATAAGCAGTTCTTC
CDR3: CASITQGVSYNKQFF
V: TRBV2
size: .
J: TRBJ2-1
D: .

DNA: TGTGCCACCAGTGATTTAGGAGGGAGAGACTACAATGAGCAGTTCTTC
CDR3: CATSDLGGRDYNEQFF
V: TRBV24-1
size: few
J: TRBJ2-1
D: .

DNA: TGTGCCAGCTCAAACCCGACTAGCAAGTTCCGCAATGAGCAGTCCTTC
CDR3: CASSNPTSKFRNEQSF
V: TRBV25-1
size: .
J: TRBJ2-1
D: TRBD2

DNA: TGCGCCAGCAGCTTGGACGGGTACTCCTACGAGCAGTACTTC
CDR3: CASSLDGYSYEQYF
V: TRBV5-1
size: .
J: TRBJ2-7
D: .

DNA: TGTGCCAGCAGAGACGGGACAGGGGGCCTTAACTATGGCTACACCTTC
CDR3: CASRDGTGGLNYGYTF
V: TRBV12-3/TRBV12-4
size: .
J: TRBJ1-2
D: TRBD1

DNA: TGTGCCACGGGGGGTTCTGGGGCCAACGTCCTGACTTTC
CDR3: CATGGSGANVLTF
V: TRBV15
size: many
J: TRBJ2-6
D: .

DNA: TGCGCCAGCAGCCCCCGACCGTCCTACGAGCAGTACTTC
CDR3: CASSPRPSYEQYF
V: TRBV5-1
size: few
J: TRBJ2-7
D: .

DNA: TGTGCCAGTATCAACAGGGGAGGGGGGGAGCTGTTTTTT
CDR3: CASINRGGGELFF
V: TRBV19
size: few
J: TRBJ2-2
D: .

DNA: TGTGCCAGCAGTTTATTCGGGGGGGAACTAGATCAGCCCCAGCATTTT
CDR3: CASSLFGGELDQPQHF
V: TRBV12-3/TRBV12-4
size: .
J: TRBJ1-5
D: .

DNA: TGTGCCAGCAGCGGGACAGGGGGCGCGGTAAGTAACTATGGCTACACCTTC
CDR3: CASSGTGGAVSNYGYTF
V: TRBV7-3
size: .
J: TRBJ1-2
D: TRBD1

DNA: TGTGCCATCACTCCCCAGCCCAACTATGGCTACACCTTC
CDR3: CAITPQPNYGYTF
V: TRBV10-3
size: many
J: TRBJ1-2
D: .

DNA: TGTGCCAGCAGCCCCGGACAGTGGGACTACGGCTACACCTTC
CDR3: CASSPGQWDYGYTF
V: TRBV11-2
size: .
J: TRBJ1-2
D: .

DNA: TGTGCCACCAGTGCGGGACTGGGAAATGAGCAGTTCTTC
CDR3: CATSAGLGNEQFF
V: TRBV24-1
size: .
J: TRBJ2-1
D: .

DNA: TGCGCCAGCAGCTTGAGGGACAGGGCTCACGAGCAGTACTTC
CDR3: CASSLRDRAHEQYF
V: TRBV5-1
size: .
J: TRBJ2-7
D: TRBD1

DNA: TGTGCCAGCAGCACCTACCGACTTTCCACCGGGACAGGCTACACAGATACGCAGTATTTT
CDR3: CASSTYRLSTGTGYTDTQYF
V: TRBV12-3/TRBV12-4
size: .
J: TRBJ2-3
D: TRBD1

DNA: TGTGCCAGCAGCGCTCTAGGTGGGTTCACTGAAGCTTTCTTT
CDR3: CASSALGGFTEAFF
V: TRBV7-8
size: .
J: TRBJ1-1
D: .

DNA: TGTGCCAGCACCCATCGAGGGGTAGACGAGCAGTACTTC
CDR3: CASTHRGVDEQYF
V: TRBV19
size: few
J: TRBJ2-7
D: .

DNA: TGTGCCAGCAGCTTAGCCCGACTAGGCCCAAAAGAGACCCAGTACTTC
CDR3: CASSLARLGPKETQYF
V: TRBV7-9
size: .
J: TRBJ2-5
D: .

DNA: TGTGCCAGCAGTGGGGGGACAGGGTCCTACGAGCAGTACTTC
CDR3: CASSGGTGSYEQYF
V: TRBV2
size: many
J: TRBJ2-7
D: TRBD1

DNA: TGCGCCAGCAGCTTGCTAACAGGGCTCTCCTTGAACACTGAAGCTTTCTTT
CDR3: CASSLLTGLSLNTEAFF
V: TRBV5-1
size: few
J: TRBJ1-1
D: .

DNA: TGTGCCGTAGGACCGTGGGGGGAGACCCAGTACTTC
CDR3: CAVGPWGETQYF
V: TRBV19
size: .
J: TRBJ2-5
D: .

DNA: TGCGCCAGCAGCGGATCCGGGACAGCAGAAAAACTGTTTTTT
CDR3: CASSGSGTAEKLFF
V: TRBV5-1
size: .
J: TRBJ1-4
D: TRBD1

DNA: TGTGCCAGCTCCACCGCGGCCCGGAATTCACCCCTCCACTTT
CDR3: CASSTAARNSPLHF
V: TRBV18
size: .
J: TRBJ1-6
D: .